Following are 9 T cell receptor beta chains from one sample sequenced in a study of T cells in Graves' hyperthyroidism and ophthalmopathy. TCR beta CDR3 sequences were amplified from RNA transcripts. First-round RT-PCR of the TCR CDR3 relied on the HTBI primer set. TCRdb re-analysed the multiplex PCR reads in MiXCR, keeping a single row per CDR3 protein. The repertoire holds 400,000 to 550,000 distinct CDR3 sequences, with 13% to 15% as singletons. The sample comprised blood. These TCRs come from a woman aged 18-29 years with Graves' hyperthyroidism.

This clonotype has only a few counts. The chain recombines TRBV4-1 with TRBJ1-2, with D possibly matching TRBD1 (6 bases). The CDR3 totals 16 residues. V was cut by 2 bases and J by 4 bases, with 17 bases left in between. Germline CDR1 MGHRA, CDR2 YSYEKL. Here the CDR3 DNA reads TGCGCCAGCAGCCAAATACAGGGCGGTGATCTCTATGGCTACACCTTC. This codes for CASSQIQGGDLYGYTF.

This clonotype was seen many times. The rearrangement joins TRBV12-3 or TRBV12-4 to TRBJ1-1, with TRBD1 matching over 11 bases. V lost 5 bases and J lost 6; bases outside the gene matches: 5. This CDR3 region has 14 residues. The CDR3 DNA sequence: TGTGCCAGCAGTGCGGACAGGGGGCAATCTGAAGCTTTCTTT. Translation: CASSADRGQSEAFF.

At least ten counts were recorded for this clonotype. V gene TRBV5-1 combines with J gene TRBJ2-3; 10 bases fit TRBD2. CDR3 size: 16 residues. V trimming: 4 bases; J trimming: 6 bases; junction bases outside the gene matches: 11. In germline, CDR1 is SGHRS, CDR2 YFSETQ. Written as DNA, the CDR3 is TGCGCCAGCAGCCCCCGCAGAGCGGGAGGGATCGATACGCAGTATTTT. It codes for CASSPRRAGGIDTQYF. Together with reference TRBV5-1 and TRBJ2-3, the CDR3 gives the full variable domain: KAGVTQTPRYLIKTRGQQVTLSCSPISGHRSVSWYQQTPGQGLQFLFEYFSETQRNKGNFPGRFSGRQFSNSRSEMNVSTLELGDSALYLCASSPRRAGGIDTQYFGPGTRLTVL.

This clonotype was counted ten times or more. The chain recombines TRBV20-1 with TRBJ2-1, with 10 bases fitting TRBD2. V lost 3 bases and J lost 2; bases outside the gene matches: 16. The CDR3 spans 19 residues. Germline V lookup: CDR1 DFQATT, CDR2 SNEGSKA (reference sequence). CDR3 nucleotide sequence: TGCAGTGCTAGGTTAAGAGCGTCCCCAAGCGGGAGGGCCTACAATGAGCAGTTCTTC. It specifies CSARLRASPSGRAYNEQFF.

A few counts support this clonotype. V usage is TRBV5-6 and J usage is TRBJ2-7; a weak D match, TRBD2 (6 bases). With 2 bases removed from V and 6 bases from J, the gap between germline ends came to 15 bases. CDR3 length: 14 amino acids. Germline assignment: CDR1 SGHDT and CDR2 YYEEEE. The CDR3 loop is CASSFGTSYGEQYV. The CDR3 bases are TGTGCCAGCAGCTTCGGAACTAGCTACGGCGAGCAGTACGTC.

This clonotype was observed many times. The chain links TRBV19 to TRBJ2-6; 10 bases are shared with TRBD2. CDR1 is LNHDA, CDR2 SQIVND, per germline (reference sequence). The length of the CDR3 is 16 residues. Trimming cost V 8 bases and J 2 bases; bases outside gene matches: 6. CDR3 bases: TGTGCCAGTTTGAGCGGGAGGGTGGCTGGGGCCAACGTCCTGACTTTC. This gives the protein CASLSGRVAGANVLTF.

The chain employs TRBV5-5 and TRBJ1-5; D not resolved. Deletions cut 0 bases from V and 4 bases from J, with 8 bases between. Per germline, CDR1 SGHKS and CDR2 YYEKEE (reference sequence). CDR3 length equals 14 residues. CDR3 region: CASSLAPENQPQHF. The CDR3 DNA reads TGTGCCAGCAGCTTGGCTCCGGAAAATCAGCCCCAGCATTTT. Filled out from reference TRBV5-5 and TRBJ1-5, the complete variable domain reads DAGVTQSPTHLIKTRGQQVTLRCSPISGHKSVSWYQQVLGQGPQFIFQYYEKEERGRGNFPDRFSARQFPNYSSELNVNALLLGDSALYLCASSLAPENQPQHFGDGTRLSIL.

This clonotype was seen repeatedly, ten times or more. J is TRBJ1-1 and V is TRBV20-1, with D tentatively TRBD1 (6 bases). The germline V and J ends were trimmed by 1 base and 9 bases, with 9 bases remaining between them. The CDR3 is made up of 11 amino acids. Germline lookup yields CDR1 DFQATT and CDR2 SNEGSKA (reference sequence). The CDR3 protein is CSARGQEKAFF. DNA of the CDR3: TGCAGTGCTAGAGGACAGGAGAAAGCTTTCTTT.

The chain combines TRBV5-1 with TRBJ1-1; unclear D gene. CDR1 is SGHRS and CDR2 is YFSETQ in the germline V gene. V lost 7 bases and J lost 6, with 16 bases in between. CDR3 length equals 13 residues. CDR3 sequence (DNA): TGCGCCAGCGGGAGGACGGGCAGCGCTGAAGCTTTCTTT. Translating it yields CASGRTGSAEAFF.